The entry below gives a single T cell receptor beta chain sequence along with its context. This clonotype was observed many times. Its cognate antigen has yet to be identified. One end of the junction fails to match germline, which may point to a read error. The library relied on multiplex PCR. Sequencing relied on an Illumina HiSeq 4000. TCR beta libraries were built with iRepertoire HTBI primers and Arm-PCR amplification of CDR3 regions. Gel purification was performed on PCR products prior to sequencing. The paper's data handling went like this. Across samples, about 63 TRBV and 14 TRBJ segments were identified and used for gene usage analysis of CDR3 amino acid clonotypes. COPE and FqMerger were used to merge the filtered high-quality paired reads into contigs. Contigs were aligned with BLAST to IMGT TRBV, TRBD and TRBJ reference genes, and CDR3 was defined per IMGT. Any clonotype with a frequency above 0.1% was classified as a highly expanded clone. Repertoire diversity was measured by Shannon entropy, and V-J evenness by the Gini coefficient. A clonotype was considered public if more than one individual shared it. In-frame beta chains were kept once TCRdb had trimmed the public reads at Q25 with fastp and called clones with MiXCR. Rows are combined by CDR3 protein, so each entry shows the most common genes and DNA. These V and J calls rely on TCRdb rather than the paper's analysis. Present in this sample are over 450,000 distinct CDR3 sequences, 12% of which were seen just once. The top ten constitute about 8.3% of the sample.

The source of the sample is a study of regulatory T cells in long-lasting Graves disease (dated by TCRdb to the early 2020s). With regard to the full study: Newly diagnosed Graves' disease patients had taken antithyroid drugs for less than 3 months. A total of about 33 samples were covered by TCR sequencing, comprising some 13 persistent and around 20 newly diagnosed Graves' disease patients. Peripheral blood TCR sequencing and RNA sequencing compared persistent Graves' disease patients with newly diagnosed Graves' disease patients. The study was conducted in China and was registered as a clinical trial.

The sample's time point, from its label and the paper: newly diagnosed GD, antithyroid drugs for less than 3 months. RNA was extracted from PBMCs in TRIzol for both TCR sequencing and RNA sequencing. The diagnosis of Graves' disease followed American Thyroid Association guidelines. Patients for the study were recruited at an endocrinology department in Xi'an, China. Each patient gave about 8.1 milliliters of peripheral blood, collected in an EDTA anticoagulant tube. Ficoll Paque Plus density gradient separation was used to isolate PBMCs, and no further T cell sorting was performed. An Agilent 2100 Bioanalyzer and agarose gel were used to assess RNA quality, and a NanoDrop 2000 was used to measure RNA concentration. Overall study results and their limits: Peripheral blood alone was examined, since thyroid tissue, which constituted the primary lesion, could not be accessed. Compared with newly diagnosed patients, patients with persistent Graves' disease had lower TCR Shannon entropy and fewer highly expanded clones, which suggests clonal expansion. The small sample size was acknowledged by the authors as a limitation that may reduce accuracy. Sequencing and analysis were limited to the TCR beta chain. Preferential use of TRBV28, TRBJ1-2 and TRBJ2-5 was observed in persistent disease, whereas TRBV20-1 and TRBJ2-1 were favored in newly diagnosed disease. Patients with persistent disease shared more public clonotypes (over 2,500) than newly diagnosed patients did (about 1,000).

The germline V gene sets CDR1 to SGHTA and CDR2 to FQGNSA. Measured from the cysteine to the phenylalanine, the CDR3 is 13 residues long. The CDR3 DNA has 39 bases and is translated from base 1. These data were also reused for a study on T cells in Graves' hyperthyroidism and ophthalmopathy. The other study reports the following: Graves' hyperthyroidism was defined as stable when no progression to ophthalmopathy occurred over 18 months of follow-up. Hyperthyroidism patients were newly diagnosed, had a disease duration of under 2 months, and were aged 18 to 65 years. The study excluded patients with uncontrolled infections, other autoimmune diseases, pregnancy or lactation. Diagnoses relied on clinical symptoms, serum thyroxine and TRAb, thyroid ultrasound and orbital computed tomography. A first-round RT-PCR of the TCR CDR3 used the HTBI primer set with the Qiagen OneStep RT-PCR kit. Blood samples also contained most of the expanded thyroid clonotypes (frequency above 0.001), which suggests that blood repertoires may reflect thyroid immune responses. In cross-validation, a model built on a 13 V-J signature told ophthalmopathy apart from stable hyperthyroidism with approximately 90% sensitivity and roughly 81% specificity, and in testing the same model reached 80%/75%. In validation, the model predicted progression to ophthalmopathy a median of approximately 6.6 months before onset, with about 67% sensitivity and 72.22% specificity. To identify distinguishing TCR V-J signatures, a discovery cohort of around 100 patients was used, comprising 43 with Graves' ophthalmopathy and around 57 with stable Graves' hyperthyroidism. Prospective prediction of ophthalmopathy was tested in an independent validation cohort consisting of fewer than 20 hyperthyroidism patients and some 17 patients who later progressed to ophthalmopathy. For training and testing, the 100 or so patients in the discovery cohort were randomly divided in a 7:3 ratio. Thyroid tissue and blood T-cell repertoires from about six Graves' hyperthyroidism patients were also compared in the study. After sampling, hyperthyroidism patients received methimazole starting at 30 mg daily, and ophthalmopathy patients received high-dose intravenous methylprednisolone. Libraries were constructed in a second round of multiplex PCR, after which size selection and purification were carried out. Sequencing of the libraries was done on an Illumina HiSeq2000 using paired-end 100 bp reads. Raw data were processed with SOAPnuke, discarding reads with adapters, uncalled bases, mean Phred below 15, or no exact constant-primer or identifier match. COPE v1.2.5 was used to merge the high-quality paired reads, and each unique nucleotide sequence was defined as a clonotype. Clonotypes were aligned to IMGT TRBV, TRBD and TRBJ reference segments using MiTCR v1.1. Analysis was restricted to V-J combinations with a frequency above 0.0001, which covered 99% to 99.2% of repertoires. The TCS score was defined as the ratio of F50 (clonal expansion) to E x V (chaos), calculated using BLOSUM62-based TCRdist between CDR3 peptides within each V-J. Welch's t-statistics and random forest reduced 500 to 550 V-J features to 10 to 15, which were used in a naive Bayes classifier (R e1071). No statistical method was used to fix the sample size in advance, and group allocation was not hidden from the investigators. The paper reports TCR Vbeta CDR3 sequencing of roughly 140 peripheral blood samples: approximately 43 ophthalmopathy, about 75 hyperthyroidism and around 17 progressor patients.

The sequenced sample was peripheral blood mononuclear cells (PBMCs), obtained at new diagnosis, from a patient treated with antithyroid drugs. The rearrangement joined TRBV7-2 to TRBJ2-5, with TRBD1 matching 8 junction bases. The source is a woman in her thirties with Graves disease. Donor details come from another sample of the same person, matched by shared clones. Here the CDR3 is given as CASSLFQGASGHF. Read as DNA, the sequence is TGTGCCAGCAGCTTATTTCAGGGGGCCTCCGGTCACTTC.